These T cell receptor beta chains were read from a single sample in a study of radiotherapy plus CTLA-4 blockade in lung cancer. The table came from immunoSEQ multiplex PCR; TCRdb's copy has only in-frame clones and leaves some out. This repertoire shows 85,000 to 120,000 clones, over 65% found once; its top ten account for approximately 2.5%. The sample consisted of peripheral blood, taken from a patient treated with radiotherapy plus ipilimumab. The source of these receptors is a human donor with non-small cell lung cancer that progressed on radiotherapy plus ipilimumab. Some clones in this sample may be carry-over from other donors' samples. Both conserved end residues are trimmed from each CDR3. Each record gives: J gene, clone size, V gene, CDR3 protein. A clone size is listed for some rows: how often the clone was seen (once, few, many), or a class if it is expanded.

j_gene: TRBJ1-5; abundance: -; v_gene: TRBV19; CDR3aa: ASSIAVSQPQH
j_gene: TRBJ2-1; abundance: few; v_gene: TRBV18; CDR3aa: ASSLGQGSYNEQF
j_gene: TRBJ1-2; abundance: -; v_gene: TRBV18; CDR3aa: ASSPTQGATYGYT
j_gene: TRBJ2-7; abundance: -; v_gene: TRBV7-9; CDR3aa: ASSRQQGPWGYEQY
j_gene: TRBJ1-2; abundance: -; v_gene: TRBV27; CDR3aa: ASSAIQGLRGYT
j_gene: TRBJ2-7; abundance: -; v_gene: TRBV2; CDR3aa: ASSSTATYEQY
j_gene: TRBJ1-5; abundance: -; v_gene: TRBV6-6; CDR3aa: ASTLHRFPSNQPQH
j_gene: TRBJ1-4; abundance: -; v_gene: TRBV15; CDR3aa: ATRRIRTNEKLF
j_gene: TRBJ2-3; abundance: once; v_gene: TRBV7-9; CDR3aa: ASSLGIAGDTQY
j_gene: -; abundance: -; v_gene: TRBV10-3; CDR3aa: AIRGTGAYEQY
j_gene: TRBJ2-7; abundance: -; v_gene: TRBV7-9; CDR3aa: ASSLTGGLSYEQY
j_gene: TRBJ2-7; abundance: -; v_gene: TRBV7-9; CDR3aa: ASSLGNSYEQY
j_gene: TRBJ2-3; abundance: -; v_gene: TRBV19; CDR3aa: ASSIQRSNPGADTQY
j_gene: TRBJ2-3; abundance: -; v_gene: TRBV7-2; CDR3aa: ASSSVGTDTQY
j_gene: TRBJ1-2; abundance: few; v_gene: TRBV10-3; CDR3aa: AIRSDSHYGYT
j_gene: TRBJ2-1; abundance: -; v_gene: TRBV9; CDR3aa: ASSAGTAYNEQF
j_gene: TRBJ1-3; abundance: -; v_gene: TRBV21-1; CDR3aa: ASSILYRRSGNTIY
j_gene: TRBJ2-1; abundance: -; v_gene: TRBV29-1; CDR3aa: SVALRWGSYNEQF
j_gene: TRBJ1-6; abundance: -; v_gene: TRBV10-3; CDR3aa: AISVRLGDSPLH
j_gene: TRBJ1-2; abundance: once; v_gene: TRBV5-1; CDR3aa: ASNLIGQNYGYT
j_gene: TRBJ1-2; abundance: -; v_gene: TRBV20-1; CDR3aa: SARTGGGYT
j_gene: TRBJ2-1; abundance: -; v_gene: TRBV7-3; CDR3aa: ASSLSGFNNEQF
j_gene: TRBJ1-5; abundance: -; v_gene: TRBV6-1; CDR3aa: ASSLSTGVNQPQH
j_gene: TRBJ1-3; abundance: -; v_gene: TRBV5-4; CDR3aa: ASSLDRAAGNTIY
j_gene: TRBJ1-1; abundance: few; v_gene: TRBV10-3; CDR3aa: AISERENTEAF
j_gene: TRBJ1-3; abundance: -; v_gene: TRBV4-2; CDR3aa: ASSLGQGTSGNTIY
j_gene: TRBJ1-1; abundance: -; v_gene: TRBV7-9; CDR3aa: ASSSFKQGTEAF
j_gene: TRBJ2-5; abundance: -; v_gene: TRBV7-6; CDR3aa: ASSPGQGLTQETQY
j_gene: TRBJ1-1; abundance: few; v_gene: TRBV18; CDR3aa: ASSPNSQAF
j_gene: TRBJ1-2; abundance: -; v_gene: TRBV19; CDR3aa: ASSGYPGPQANYGYT
j_gene: TRBJ2-1; abundance: -; v_gene: TRBV5-1; CDR3aa: ASSRGAGLAGSEQF
j_gene: TRBJ2-7; abundance: few; v_gene: TRBV28; CDR3aa: ASSTGTYRYEQY
j_gene: TRBJ1-4; abundance: -; v_gene: TRBV28; CDR3aa: ASSLSGGATNEKLF
j_gene: TRBJ2-7; abundance: once; v_gene: TRBV6-6; CDR3aa: ASSYRGQGTYEQY
j_gene: TRBJ2-2; abundance: -; v_gene: TRBV7-3; CDR3aa: ASSTETGYGELF
j_gene: TRBJ1-2; abundance: -; v_gene: TRBV27; CDR3aa: ASSFSGTGDYGYT
j_gene: TRBJ1-4; abundance: -; v_gene: TRBV7-2; CDR3aa: ASSPGPQSQKLF
j_gene: TRBJ1-5; abundance: -; v_gene: TRBV7-8; CDR3aa: ASSLADYSNQPQH
j_gene: TRBJ1-6; abundance: -; v_gene: TRBV7-9; CDR3aa: ASSAGTGATYNSPLH
j_gene: TRBJ2-3; abundance: -; v_gene: TRBV5-1; CDR3aa: ASSLEADTQY
j_gene: TRBJ2-2; abundance: -; v_gene: TRBV9; CDR3aa: ASSVGYERNTGELF
j_gene: TRBJ1-3; abundance: -; v_gene: TRBV5-1; CDR3aa: ASSLLEGSGNTIY